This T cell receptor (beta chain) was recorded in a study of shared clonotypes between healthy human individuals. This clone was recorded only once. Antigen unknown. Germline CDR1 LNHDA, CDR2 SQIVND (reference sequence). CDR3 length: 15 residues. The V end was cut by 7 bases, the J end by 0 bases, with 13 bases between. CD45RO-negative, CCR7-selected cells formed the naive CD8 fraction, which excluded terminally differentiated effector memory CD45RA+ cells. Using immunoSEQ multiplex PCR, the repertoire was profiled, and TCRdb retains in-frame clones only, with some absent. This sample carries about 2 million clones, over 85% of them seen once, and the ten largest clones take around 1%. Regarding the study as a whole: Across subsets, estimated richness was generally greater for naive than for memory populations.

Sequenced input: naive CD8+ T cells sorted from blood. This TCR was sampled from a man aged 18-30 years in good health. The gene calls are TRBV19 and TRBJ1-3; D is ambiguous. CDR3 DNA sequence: TGTGCCAGTACTTTAGACGGAAACTCTGGAAACACCATATATTTT. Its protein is CASTLDGNSGNTIYF.